These 19 T cell receptor beta chains share one sample of origin, sequenced in a study of breast tumors, draining lymph nodes, adjacent tissues. Breast cancer patients provided tissue from their axillary draining lymph nodes. TCRdb passed the multiplex PCR reads through MiXCR, listing each CDR3 protein once. This table has roughly 110,000 distinct CDR3 sequences, less than 40% appearing once. Source material: axillary lymph node tissue. All receptors come from a female donor with breast cancer. Some clones in this sample may be carry-over from other donors' samples.

This clonotype was recorded at least ten times. This may arise from a read error, as a much more abundant clone is one base away. V and J are TRBV7-9 and TRBJ2-5; D may correspond to TRBD1 or TRBD2 (5 bases each). Germline-derived CDR1 and CDR2 are SEHNR and FQNEAQ (reference sequence). The CDR3 runs to 15 residues. CDR3 nucleotide sequence: TGTGCCAGCAGCTTAGTCGCCGGGGCCCAAGAGACCCAGCACTTC. Translation gives CASSLVAGAQETQHF.

This clonotype was found many times. The chain joins TRBV7-8 to TRBJ2-1; D possibly corresponds to TRBD1 (6 bases). Germline V CDR1 and CDR2: SGHVS, FQNEAQ. Trimming left V 3 bases short and J 8 bases short, with 11 bases between. This CDR3 spans 13 amino acids. In DNA, the CDR3 is TGTGCCAGCAGCTTTCAACAGGGCTATGAGCAGTTCTTC. Translation: CASSFQQGYEQFF.

Concerning this clonotype: The DNA is omitted, as the CDR3 cannot be located on it reliably, and the CDR3 follows TCRdb's listing. The chain is built from TRBV19 and TRBJ2-1; the table's D call of TRBD2 was not tested on the DNA. The germline CDR1 and CDR2 sequences are LNHDA and SQIVND (reference sequence). The CDR3 is 20 amino acids long, termini counted. The CDR3 spells CASSMGGEQYFGLARDEQFF.

At least ten counts were recorded for this clonotype. The chain couples TRBV9 to TRBJ1-2; 8 nucleotides line up with TRBD1. Germline V CDR1 and CDR2: SGDLS, YYNGEE. V shed 4 bases, J shed 10 bases, and the junction held 6 bases outside the gene matches. This CDR3 has 12 amino acids. CDR3 DNA sequence: TGTGCCAGCAGCCGACAGGGGTTCGACTACACCTTC. Its protein is CASSRQGFDYTF.

This clonotype was counted at least ten times. This could be a read error, since a much larger clone is one nucleotide away. The CDR3 end shows no conserved phenylalanine or tryptophan, and so a read error is likely. The rearrangement links TRBV7-8 to TRBJ2-5; a weak D match, TRBD1 (6 bases). V was shortened by 5 bases and J by 4 bases, with 14 bases between the two germline ends. The CDR3 contains 14 residues. Germline CDR1 is SGHVS and CDR2 is FQNEAQ. The CDR3 here is CASSPQGPGETQYL. CDR3 DNA sequence: TGTGCCAGCAGCCCACAGGGCCCGGGAGAGACCCAGTACCTC.

There are a few counts of this clonotype. The chain is built from TRBV27 and TRBJ1-4; the match to TRBD1 covers 9 bases. The CDR3 has 14 residues. Germline assignment: CDR1 MNHEY and CDR2 SMNVEV (reference sequence). J lost 8 bases, V lost 3 bases, and 4 bases had no gene match. The CDR3 DNA is TGTGCCAGCAGTTTTTCGACAGGGGGGGAAAAACTGTTTTTT. Its protein product is CASSFSTGGEKLFF.

Remarks on this clonotype: The junction does not match germline at one end; this may be a read error. The chain carries TRBV7-8 and TRBJ2-2; the match to TRBD2 covers 14 bases. Germline lookup yields CDR1 SGHVS and CDR2 FQNEAQ. The CDR3 runs to 16 residues. CDR3 sequence reads: CASSQTSGRADGELSF. CDR3 nucleotides: TGTGCCAGCAGCCAGACTAGCGGGAGGGCCGACGGGGAGCTGTCTTTT.

V and J are TRBV19 and TRBJ1-1; no firm D call. The germline V gene encodes CDR1 LNHDA and CDR2 SQIVND (reference sequence). The CDR3 is 12 amino acids. V was cut by 10 bases and J by 1 base, with 10 bases left in between. The CDR3 sequence: CATIWGNTEAFF. The CDR3 nucleotides read TGTGCCACCATATGGGGGAACACTGAAGCTTTCTTT.

This clonotype was recorded many times. The V call is TRBV7-3, the J call TRBJ2-2, with D perhaps matching TRBD2 (6 bases). The ends were cut back, 4 bases at V and 2 bases at J, with 11 bases in the middle. The CDR3 length is 15 residues. In germline, CDR1 is SGHTA, CDR2 FQGTGA. The CDR3 protein is CASSSTGLNTGELFF. The CDR3 DNA reads as TGTGCCAGCAGCTCAACGGGACTCAACACCGGGGAGCTGTTTTTT. Using reference TRBV7-3 and TRBJ2-2 for the parts outside the CDR3, the full variable domain is GAGVSQTPSNKVTEKGKYVELRCDPISGHTALYWYRQSLGQGPEFLIYFQGTGAADDSGLPNDRFFAVRPEGSVSTLKIQRTERGDSAVYLCASSSTGLNTGELFFGEGSRLTVL.

This chain joins TRBV10-2 and TRBJ1-2; 8 bases map to TRBD1. This CDR3 is built from 14 residues. The V gene's germline CDR1 is WSHSY and CDR2 SAAADI. The V and J ends lost 8 bases and 0 bases, in that order; junction bases with no gene match: 5. The CDR3 nucleotides are TGCGCCAGCGTAGGGACAGGCCCTAACTATGGCTACACCTTC. It translates to CASVGTGPNYGYTF.

This clonotype showed up many times. The V call is TRBV5-1, the J call TRBJ2-7; D might be TRBD1 (5 bases). The CDR3 covers 14 residues. Germline assignment: CDR1 SGHRS and CDR2 YFSETQ. V shed 4 bases and J shed 4 bases, with 15 bases lying between them. CDR3 nucleotides: TGCGCCAGCAGCCCCAGGGTCCCGAGGTACGAGCAGTACTTC. This sequence encodes CASSPRVPRYEQYF.

With respect to this clonotype: A junction boundary mismatches the germline segment, possibly from a read error. CDR3 in DNA: TGTGCCTGCATGAGAGATACACAGTATTTT. Translation gives CACMRDTQYF. The chain joins TRBV2 to TRBJ2-3; D remains unclear. Germline V gene sequence: CDR1 SNHLY, CDR2 FYNNEI. The CDR3 runs 10 residues. Looking up the rest from reference TRBV2 and TRBJ2-3 gives the full variable domain: EPEVTQTPSHQVTQMGQEVILRCVPISNHLYFYWYRQILGQKVEFLVSFYNNEISEKSEIFDDQFSVERPDGSNFTLKIRSTKLEDSAMYFCACMRDTQYFGPGTRLTVL.

In this sample, this clonotype turned up many times. The chain uses TRBV6-2 or TRBV6-3 and TRBJ1-5, with a weak D call TRBD1 (5 bases). The CDR3 totals 16 residues. The germline V gene has CDR1 MNHEY and CDR2 SVGEGT. The V end lost 5 bases, the J end lost 4 bases, and 18 bases lay between the germline ends. CDR3 coding DNA: TGTGCCAGCAGTCACCCCCTCAGGGTGGGTAATCAGCCCCAGCATTTT. It encodes CASSHPLRVGNQPQHF.

The chain is built from TRBV5-1 and TRBJ1-5; a weak D match, TRBD1 (5 bases). V gave up 0 bases and J gave up 11 bases, with 15 bases separating them. Germline V gives CDR1 SGHRS, CDR2 YFSETQ. The CDR3 length is 14 residues. In DNA form, the CDR3 reads TGCGCCAGCAGCTTGGGGGCGGGGCAAGAGACCCAGCATTTT. It is translated as CASSLGAGQETQHF.

V gene TRBV6-2 or TRBV6-3 combines with J gene TRBJ1-2; weak D call: TRBD1 (6 bases). Looked up from germline, CDR1 is MNHEY and CDR2 is SVGEGT. CDR3 length: 13 amino acids. The V end lost 5 bases, the J end lost 4 bases, and 11 bases lay between the germline ends. The CDR3 nucleotides are TGTGCCAGCAGTCACGGGGGCATCTATGGCTACACCTTC. Protein: CASSHGGIYGYTF.

At least ten counts were recorded for this clonotype. The CDR3 DNA reads TGTGCCAGTAATCAAGACATTTATAGCAATCAGCCCCAGCATTTT. It translates to CASNQDIYSNQPQHF. The V gene is TRBV19, the J gene TRBJ1-5; D is ambiguous. The CDR3 runs to 15 residues. CDR1 is LNHDA, CDR2 SQIVND, per germline (reference sequence). Trimming took off 7 bases at V and 0 bases at J, with 13 bases between the two ends. Together with reference TRBV19 and TRBJ1-5, the CDR3 gives the full variable domain: DGGITQSPKYLFRKEGQNVTLSCEQNLNHDAMYWYRQDPGQGLRLIYYSQIVNDFQKGDIAEGYSVSREKKESFPLTVTSAQKNPTAFYLCASNQDIYSNQPQHFGDGTRLSIL.

This clonotype was found many times. The chain recombines TRBV10-3 with TRBJ2-1; no definite D call. This CDR3 spans 15 amino acids. CDR1 and CDR2 from the germline V gene are ENHRY and SYGVKD. V was pared by 0 bases and J by 0 bases, with 6 bases between. The chain's CDR3 is CAISESSDSYNEQFF. CDR3 sequence (DNA): TGTGCCATCAGTGAGTCAAGCGACTCCTACAATGAGCAGTTCTTC.

On this clonotype itself: A read error may explain this, as a much larger clone is one base away. This chain joins TRBV5-4 and TRBJ2-4; D might be TRBD2 (6 bases). The germline V gene encodes CDR1 SGHNT and CDR2 YYREEE (reference sequence). CDR3 length: 14 residues. In nucleotides, the CDR3 is TGTGCCAGCAGCTCTGGGACTGCAAAAAGCATTCAGTACTTC. Translation gives CASSSGTAKSIQYF.

Notes on this clonotype: A junction end diverges from the germline sequence, so it may reflect a read error. The chain recombines TRBV7-8 with TRBJ1-1; D not certain. Germline V gene data show CDR1 as SGHVS and CDR2 as FQNEAQ. The CDR3 length is 14 residues. The CDR3 DNA sequence: TGTGCCTGCAGCTTAGCGCACACAGCCAGTGAAGCTTTCTTT. It codes for CACSLAHTASEAFF.